This T cell receptor beta chain was sequenced for a study of T-cell reconstitution after alpha-beta-depleted transplantation in children (dated by TCRdb to about 2016). Looking at the study overall: The study quantitatively tracked T-cell immune reconstitution after TCRalphabeta/CD19-depleted allogeneic hematopoietic cell transplantation in children using TCR repertoire profiling.

The treatment or condition label, read with the paper, signifies: allogeneic hematopoietic cell transplantation with graft depleted of TCRalphabeta T cells and CD19 B cells. TCRalphabeta/CD19-depleted allogeneic hematopoietic cell grafts were given to the transplant recipients, all of whom were children. Results the study describes overall, beyond this receptor: In some patients, high TCRbeta diversity at day 60 was attributed to recipient T cells and intrathymic progenitors that had survived conditioning. About two months after transplant, the apparently early recovery of alphabetaT-cell counts reportedly depended on just several hundred clones that had expanded rapidly and came from non-depleted graft cells. Over subsequent months, a decline in hyperexpanded clone frequencies was noted, and after one year, T-cell counts and TCRbeta diversity were mostly ascribed to newly produced T cells.

As regards this clonotype: Its target antigen remains unknown. No base quality information exists; no much larger clone differs at one position.

The library was built by means of PCR. Sequencer: Illumina HiSeq 2500. Molecular barcoding was employed in the preparation of TCR libraries, with unique molecular identifiers being used to normalize TCRbeta repertoire quantification. TCRdb reanalyzed the raw reads on its own, using fastp at Q25 for trimming and MiXCR for clone calling, and kept in-frame beta chains. Records with the same CDR3 protein are collapsed into one entry carrying the most frequent genes and DNA. The sample has 250,000 to 400,000 distinct CDR3 sequences on record, around 25% of them singletons. The biggest ten clones account for 10% to 11% of the sample. The receptor was derived from a male patient younger than 18 who had a stem cell transplant for acute lymphoblastic leukemia, so the T cells may come from the graft donor. The sequencing here drew on PBMCs, mostly from graft donor cells, taken 180 days after TCRalphabeta/CD19-depleted stem cell transplant.

CDR3 region: CASSSPRQGRQAGYEQYF. DNA sequence: TGTGCCAGCAGTTCCCCGAGACAGGGTAGACAAGCTGGCTACGAGCAGTACTTC. The chain is assembled from TRBV12-3 or TRBV12-4 and TRBJ2-7, with TRBD1 identical over 7 junction bases. The junction shows trimming of 4 bases on V and 3 bases on J, and the gene matches do not reach 18 bases of it. The CDR3 has 18 amino acids, counting the end cysteine and phenylalanine. This entry keeps only the CDR3 DNA: 54 bases, framed from base 1.